This TCR beta chain is from a study of a mutant IDH1 vaccine in newly diagnosed glioma. Study as a whole: Of treated patients, about 60% were men and 37.5% women, averaging 40.4 years. Before enrollment, patients got radiotherapy alone, temozolomide alone, or mostly the combination. Notes on the study in general: Pseudoprogression appeared unlinked to shifts in leading peripheral T cell clonotypes.

CDR1 is LNHDA, CDR2 SQIVND, per germline (reference sequence). The germline V and J ends were trimmed by 10 bases and 7 bases, with 19 bases remaining between them. This CDR3 spans 13 amino acids. With regard to this clone: Its target is not known.

The sample's time point: baseline, week 1 (first vaccination visit). As to treatment: pre-vaccination baseline after standard-of-care therapy. The donor cohort comprised cases of new WHO grade 3 or 4 IDH1-mutant, ATRX-lost astrocytoma. Clones were read by immunoSEQ multiplex PCR, and TCRdb kept only the in-frame ones, dropping some. The sample carries over 45,000 clones, more than 85% recorded once. This sequence was found in a man aged 45-65 years with glioma. Sample: PBMCs, taken from a glioma patient treated with radiotherapy, temozolomide or both. The chain has TRBV19 and TRBJ1-2; a possible D gene is TRBD1 (5 bases). The DNA for the CDR3 is TGTGCCACCAATCTCCTCGGGACTCTTGGCTACACCTTC. Protein: CATNLLGTLGYTF. The full variable domain, rest sourced from reference TRBV19 and TRBJ1-2, is DGGITQSPKYLFRKEGQNVTLSCEQNLNHDAMYWYRQDPGQGLRLIYYSQIVNDFQKGDIAEGYSVSREKKESFPLTVTSAQKNPTAFYLCATNLLGTLGYTFGSGTRLTVV.